Listed here are 23 T cell receptor beta chains from one sample, sequenced in a study of blood T cell repertoires in COVID-19. Method: immunoSEQ multiplex PCR; TCRdb's copy keeps in-frame clones and lacks some. Seen here are roughly 250,000 clones, roughly 85% observed once, and the top ten hold about 4.3%. Sample: PBMCs or T cells enriched from blood (not recorded which). The receptors here all came from a woman in her 30s who had recovered from COVID-19.

Here the CDR3 DNA reads TGTGCCAGCAGCTTGGCAGGGGGACGCCCCGAGGCGGATGGCTACACCTTC. It translates to CASSLAGGRPEADGYTF. The rearrangement uses TRBV9 and TRBJ1-2; TRBD1 agrees at 7 bases. The CDR3 consists of 17 residues. V shed 4 bases, J shed 6 bases, and the junction held 18 bases outside the gene matches. CDR1 is SGDLS and CDR2 is YYNGEE in the germline V gene.

The chain joins TRBV28 to TRBJ1-5; 9 positions match TRBD1. Germline assignment: CDR1 MDHEN and CDR2 SYDVKM. The ends lost 8 bases at V and 7 bases at J; junction bases unmatched: 6. The CDR3 length is 13 residues. The CDR3 DNA reads as TGTGCCAGCGAGGACAGGGGAAACCAGCCCCAGCATTTT. Encoded protein: CASEDRGNQPQHF.

The V call is TRBV11-2, the J call TRBJ2-1; TRBD2 agrees at 9 bases. The CDR3 extends over 15 amino acids. The trim removed 5 bases at V and 2 bases at J, leaving 4 bases unmatched. Germline V CDR1 and CDR2: SGHAT, FQNNGV. This chain's CDR3 is CASSVSGSPYNEQFF. The DNA for the CDR3 is TGTGCCAGCAGCGTTAGCGGGAGCCCCTACAATGAGCAGTTCTTC.

This chain joins TRBV6-5 and TRBJ2-3; tentative D call: TRBD1 (6 bases). Germline V lookup: CDR1 MNHEY, CDR2 SVGAGI. This CDR3 contains 13 residues. V gave up 6 bases and J gave up 7 bases, with 14 bases separating them. CDR3: CASSPHRVNTQYF. CDR3 sequence (DNA): TGTGCCAGCAGCCCCCACAGGGTGAATACGCAGTATTTT.

The J gene is TRBJ2-6, the V gene TRBV7-9; tentative D call: TRBD1 (5 bases). CDR1 is SEHNR, CDR2 FQNEAQ, per germline (reference sequence). The CDR3 totals 18 residues. Between the trimmed V and J ends, which lost 3 bases and 0 bases, there was a span of 15 bases. CDR3 in DNA: TGTGCCAGCAGCTTCCCCCATTCAGGGTACTCTGGGGCCAACGTCCTGACTTTC. As protein: CASSFPHSGYSGANVLTF.

The rearrangement links TRBV3-1 (or the pseudogene TRBV3-2) to TRBJ2-7; D possibly corresponds to TRBD2 (6 bases). This CDR3 has 16 amino acids. Germline CDR1 and CDR2: LGHDT and YNNKEL (reference sequence). V lost 3 bases and J 5 bases, leaving 20 bases between the germline ends. The CDR3 DNA is TGTGCCAGCAGCCACCCGTTGACCGGGAGAGTCCACGAGCAGTACTTC. Translating it yields CASSHPLTGRVHEQYF.

The chain couples TRBV5-1 to TRBJ1-6, with TRBD1 matching over 9 bases. Germline V gene lookup returns CDR1 SGHRS and CDR2 YFSETQ. V lost 0 bases and J lost 9; bases outside the gene matches: 4. There are 15 residues in the CDR3. CDR3 in DNA: TGCGCCAGCAGCTTGGGGGGGACAGGGTTTTCACCCCTCCACTTT. It encodes CASSLGGTGFSPLHF.

V and J are TRBV30 and TRBJ1-2, with a possible D match to TRBD1 (5 bases). Trimming shortened V by 4 bases and J by 2 bases, and 20 bases separated the two germline ends. The CDR3 is 16 amino acids. CDR1 and CDR2 (germline): GTSNPN, SVGIG (reference sequence). The CDR3 here is CAWTSGAGTVNYGYTF. The DNA of the CDR3 is TGTGCCTGGACTAGCGGGGCCGGGACGGTAAACTATGGCTACACCTTC.

The chain has TRBV4-2 and TRBJ2-3; a possible D gene is TRBD2 (5 bases). V was shortened by 0 bases and J by 2 bases, with 12 bases between the two germline ends. This CDR3 spans 16 amino acids. The germline CDR1 and CDR2 sequences are LGHNA and YNFKEQ. The CDR3 here is CASSQDWPDYTDTQYF. The CDR3 DNA reads TGTGCCAGCAGCCAAGATTGGCCCGACTACACAGATACGCAGTATTTT.

The chain combines TRBV6-5 with TRBJ1-1; possibly TRBD1 for D (5 bases). This CDR3 spans 15 amino acids. Germline V gene lookup returns CDR1 MNHEY and CDR2 SVGAGI. Trimming stripped 7 bases from V and 4 bases from J, with 19 bases between. The CDR3 nucleotides are TGTGCCAGCACCTGGGGCCGGGGGATAGGCACTGAAGCTTTCTTT. Residues: CASTWGRGIGTEAFF.

The chain joins TRBV4-1 to TRBJ2-5, with D possibly being TRBD2 (5 bases). From germline, CDR1 is MGHRA and CDR2 YSYEKL. The CDR3 spans 17 residues. Trimming shortened V by 1 base and J by 1 base, and 16 bases separated the two germline ends. The CDR3 DNA follows: TGCGCCAGCAGCCAAGTGGTGTTGGCGGGCCTCCAAGAGACCCAGTACTTC. Amino acid sequence: CASSQVVLAGLQETQYF.

The V call is TRBV7-8, the J call TRBJ1-1, with D possibly being TRBD1 (5 bases). Trimming stripped 7 bases from V and 3 bases from J, with 15 bases between. Germline V gene sequence: CDR1 SGHVS, CDR2 FQNEAQ. CDR3 length: 14 residues. CDR3 sequence: CASTSQRGHTEAFF. The CDR3 nucleotides read TGTGCCAGCACCTCCCAAAGGGGCCACACTGAAGCTTTCTTT.

The chain recombines TRBV5-5 with TRBJ1-2, with D possibly matching TRBD1 (5 bases). V gave up 4 bases and J gave up 2 bases, with 9 bases separating them. The CDR3 loop spans 13 amino acids. The V gene's germline CDR1 is SGHKS and CDR2 YYEKEE (reference sequence). The CDR3 nucleotides read TGTGCCAGCAGCCCCGACAGCAACTATGGCTACACCTTC. The encoded protein is CASSPDSNYGYTF.

The chain recombines TRBV30 with TRBJ2-7, with a possible D match to TRBD2 (5 bases). CDR1 GTSNPN and CDR2 SVGIG come from the germline V gene (reference sequence). CDR3 size: 14 residues. Trimming pared 1 base from V and 5 bases from J, leaving 15 bases between. The CDR3 region is CAWSEGRRTNEQYF. CDR3 DNA: TGTGCCTGGAGTGAGGGCAGGAGGACGAACGAGCAGTACTTC.

The gene calls are TRBV7-9 and TRBJ2-7; D not resolved. With 1 base removed from V and 6 bases from J, the gap between germline ends came to 16 bases. CDR3 size: 15 residues. The germline gives CDR1 SEHNR, CDR2 FQNEAQ (reference sequence). The chain's CDR3 is CASSLEFNRPGEQYF. The CDR3 region has the DNA TGTGCCAGCAGCTTAGAATTCAATCGTCCCGGCGAGCAGTACTTC.

The chain joins TRBV12-3 or TRBV12-4 to TRBJ2-1, with D perhaps matching TRBD2 (5 bases). The CDR3 loop spans 12 amino acids. The ends were cut back, 6 bases at V and 7 bases at J, with 10 bases in the middle. CDR3 DNA sequence: TGTGCCAGCAGAACCGGGAATAATGAGCAGTTCTTC. Translation: CASRTGNNEQFF.

The chain links TRBV7-7 to TRBJ1-3; D unresolved. This CDR3 is 16 amino acids long. CDR1 is SSHAT, CDR2 FNYEAQ, per germline (reference sequence). V lost 5 bases and J lost 0, with 14 bases in between. CDR3 coding DNA: TGTGCCAGCAGCCCGGGGAGGACTATCTCTGGAAACACCATATATTTT. It is translated as CASSPGRTISGNTIYF.

V gene TRBV7-9 combines with J gene TRBJ2-5; 8 nucleotides agree with TRBD2. V lost 5 bases, J lost 4 bases, and 15 bases stayed unmatched. The CDR3 totals 17 residues. The V gene's germline CDR1 is SEHNR and CDR2 FQNEAQ (reference sequence). For the CDR3, the DNA is TGTGCCAGCAGCCCCAGGATCAGCGGGGGCTTTGGAGAGACCCAGTACTTC. Translating it yields CASSPRISGGFGETQYF.

This clone was observed a single time. This chain links TRBV9 with TRBJ2-7, with 8 bases matching TRBD1. CDR3 length: 15 residues. The germline V gene encodes CDR1 SGDLS and CDR2 YYNGEE. V dropped 0 bases and J dropped 2; count of bases not matched to a gene: 4. Here the CDR3 DNA reads TGTGCCAGCAGCGTAGAAACAGGGGGAACCTACGAGCAGTACTTC. It encodes CASSVETGGTYEQYF.

This sequence joins TRBV2 and TRBJ2-2; TRBD2 aligns across 10 bases. The CDR3 loop spans 18 amino acids. Germline V gene sequence: CDR1 SNHLY, CDR2 FYNNEI. V trimming: 1 base; J trimming: 3 bases; junction bases outside the gene matches: 8. The CDR3 spells CASSEGTPGLAYTGELFF. As DNA, the CDR3 is TGTGCCAGCAGTGAAGGAACTCCGGGACTAGCGTACACCGGGGAGCTGTTTTTT. The full variable domain, with the rest looked up from reference TRBV2 and TRBJ2-2, is EPEVTQTPSHQVTQMGQEVILRCVPISNHLYFYWYRQILGQKVEFLVSFYNNEISEKSEIFDDQFSVERPDGSNFTLKIRSTKLEDSAMYFCASSEGTPGLAYTGELFFGEGSRLTVL.

V and J are TRBV29-1 and TRBJ2-1, with no clear D. The CDR3 loop spans 11 amino acids. CDR1 and CDR2 (germline): SQVTM, ANQGSEA. Trimming stripped 3 bases from V and 9 bases from J, with 9 bases between. The chain's CDR3 is CSVDRLSEQFF. DNA for the CDR3: TGCAGCGTTGATCGACTGAGTGAGCAGTTCTTC.

The chain recombines TRBV11-2 with TRBJ2-7, with no clear D. Trimming removed 3 bases from V and 3 bases from J, with 9 bases in between. The germline gives CDR1 SGHAT, CDR2 FQNNGV. CDR3 length: 13 amino acids. The DNA for the CDR3 is TGTGCCAGCAGCTTGAACAACATCTACGAGCAGTACTTC. Its translation: CASSLNNIYEQYF.

The CDR3 DNA follows: TGTGCCAGCAGTTTAGGGGGGATCACCATTCGCACTGAAGCTTTCTTT. Encoded protein: CASSLGGITIRTEAFF. V gene TRBV28 combines with J gene TRBJ1-1; tentative D call: TRBD1 (5 bases). The V gene lost 2 bases and the J gene lost 4 bases, with 17 bases spanning the gap. Germline loops: CDR1 MDHEN, CDR2 SYDVKM. CDR3 length equals 16 residues.